Below are 7 T cell receptor beta chains sequenced from a single sample in a study of CD8 T cells in Susac syndrome. The RNA, roughly 0.45 to 1 ug, was put through reverse transcription using random hexamers. From the immunoSEQ multiplex PCR reads, TCRdb called clonotypes with MiXCR, one entry per CDR3 protein. The data hold some 180,000 distinct CDR3 sequences, with approximately 93% observed a single time. The material sequenced was CD4+ T cells from PBMCs. The receptors here all came from a human donor in good health.

This chain connects TRBV7-2 to TRBJ1-4, with 12 bases aligning to TRBD1. CDR1 is SGHTA and CDR2 is FQGNSA in the germline V gene. The trim removed 0 bases at V and 13 bases at J, leaving 3 bases unmatched. The length of the CDR3 is 14 residues. The CDR3 DNA sequence: TGTGCCAGCAGCTTAGCCGGGACAGGGGGCCGACTGTTTTTT. Protein sequence: CASSLAGTGGRLFF. The full variable domain, completed using reference TRBV7-2 and TRBJ1-4, is GAGVSQSPSNKVTEKGKDVELRCDPISGHTALYWYRQSLGQGLEFLIYFQGNSAPDKSGLPSDRFSAERTGGSVSTLTIQRTQQEDSAVYLCASSLAGTGGRLFFGSGTQLSVL.

This CDR3 reads CASSLGRSDYNEQFF. The CDR3 DNA follows: TGTGCCAGCAGCTTAGGGCGGTCTGACTACAATGAGCAGTTCTTC. This sequence joins TRBV7-2 and TRBJ2-1; D is unresolved. Germline CDR1 and CDR2: SGHTA and FQGNSA. This CDR3 has 15 amino acids. Trimming took 1 base from V and 3 from J, leaving 10 bases between them.

This clonotype appeared once. This chain connects TRBV3-1 to TRBJ2-2; D gene unclear. Germline V gene data show CDR1 as LGHDT and CDR2 as YNNKEL (reference sequence). Deletions cut 3 bases from V and 5 bases from J, with 7 bases between. The CDR3 runs 13 residues. The CDR3 DNA reads TGTGCCAGCAGCCAGTGGGCTACCGGGGAGCTGTTTTTT. Translating gives CASSQWATGELFF.

This clonotype was recorded only once. The chain couples TRBV7-9 to TRBJ1-3; TRBD1 agrees at 7 bases. Germline loops: CDR1 SEHNR, CDR2 FQNEAQ (reference sequence). V was pared by 4 bases and J by 0 bases, with 0 bases of the junction left unmatched. The CDR3 extends over 14 amino acids. The CDR3 reads CASSWTGSGNTIYF. CDR3 bases: TGTGCCAGCAGCTGGACAGGCTCTGGAAACACCATATATTTT. The full variable domain, completed using reference TRBV7-9 and TRBJ1-3, is DTGVSQNPRHKITKRGQNVTFRCDPISEHNRLYWYRQTLGQGPEFLTYFQNEAQLEKSRLLSDRFSAERPKGSFSTLEIQRTEQGDSAMYLCASSWTGSGNTIYFGEGSWLTVV.

The gene calls are TRBV20-1 and TRBJ2-7, with D unclear. CDR3 length: 13 residues. CDR1 and CDR2 (germline): DFQATT, SNEGSKA (reference sequence). Trimming left V 5 bases short and J 2 bases short, with 13 bases between. The CDR3 spells CSALAPTTYEQYF. CDR3 DNA: TGCAGTGCTCTTGCACCGACCACCTACGAGCAGTACTTC.

The chain carries TRBV5-1 and TRBJ2-1, with D unresolved. The CDR3 sequence is 15 residues long. V lost 3 bases and J 5 bases, leaving 15 bases between the germline ends. CDR1 and CDR2 (germline): SGHRS, YFSETQ. CDR3 sequence (DNA): TGCGCCAGCAGCTCTATGCCAGGTAACAACAATGAGCAGTTCTTC. It specifies CASSSMPGNNNEQFF. The variable domain in full, completed from reference TRBV5-1 and TRBJ2-1, reads KAGVTQTPRYLIKTRGQQVTLSCSPISGHRSVSWYQQTPGQGLQFLFEYFSETQRNKGNFPGRFSGRQFSNSRSEMNVSTLELGDSALYLCASSSMPGNNNEQFFGPGTRLTVL.

This chain links TRBV24-1 with TRBJ1-4; D is perhaps TRBD1 (6 bases). This CDR3 is 15 amino acids long. V dropped 3 bases and J dropped 7 bases, with 14 bases sitting between them. Germline V gives CDR1 KGHDR, CDR2 SFDVKD. CDR3 nucleotides: TGTGCCACCAGTGATCCTGCGGGACAAGGTGAAAAACTGTTTTTT. Translation gives CATSDPAGQGEKLFF.